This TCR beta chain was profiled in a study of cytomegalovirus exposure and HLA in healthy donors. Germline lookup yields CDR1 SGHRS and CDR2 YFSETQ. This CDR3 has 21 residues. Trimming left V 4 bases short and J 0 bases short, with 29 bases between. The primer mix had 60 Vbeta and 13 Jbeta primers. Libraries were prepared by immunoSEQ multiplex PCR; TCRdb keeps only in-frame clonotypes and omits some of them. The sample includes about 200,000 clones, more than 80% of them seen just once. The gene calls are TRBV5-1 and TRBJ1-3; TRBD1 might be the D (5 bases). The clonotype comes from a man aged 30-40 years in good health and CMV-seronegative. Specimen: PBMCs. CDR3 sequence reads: CASSPHLAAGPSPISGNTIYF. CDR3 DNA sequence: TGCGCCAGCAGCCCCCACCTGGCGGCAGGGCCCTCTCCGATCTCTGGAAACACCATATATTTT.